This is a list of T cell receptor beta chains from one sample in a study of a mutant IDH1 vaccine in newly diagnosed glioma. Sequencing used immunoSEQ multiplex PCR; TCRdb keeps in-frame clones, though not all of them. The sample lists tens of thousands of clones; about four fifths were seen once. Antigens for these TCRs are unknown. The material sequenced was PBMCs, taken from a glioma patient whose treatment included an IDH1 peptide vaccine. All receptors derive from a man aged 50 to 59 with glioma. CDR3s include the opening cysteine and the closing phenylalanine or tryptophan. Each record gives: J gene, D gene, clone size, V gene, CDR3 protein, CDR3 DNA. D genes are given only for firm matches. Size values are once, few and many counts, or a class for expanded clones, and some rows have none.

J gene: TRBJ2-6; D gene: NA; clone size: NA; V gene: TRBV6-4; CDR3 protein: CASSELSGANVLTF; CDR3 DNA: TGTGCCAGCAGTGAACTCTCTGGGGCCAACGTCCTGACTTTC
J gene: TRBJ1-1; D gene: TRBD1; clone size: NA; V gene: TRBV6-1; CDR3 protein: CASGTANTEAFF; CDR3 DNA: TGTGCCAGCGGGACAGCGAACACTGAAGCTTTCTTT
J gene: TRBJ2-1; D gene: NA; clone size: few; V gene: TRBV2; CDR3 protein: CASRIDPDNEQFF; CDR3 DNA: TGTGCCAGCAGAATAGACCCCGACAATGAGCAGTTCTTC
J gene: TRBJ1-6; D gene: TRBD1; clone size: NA; V gene: TRBV6-5; CDR3 protein: CATRRDRGNYSPLHF; CDR3 DNA: TGTGCCACCCGTCGGGACAGGGGTAATTATTCACCCCTCCACTTT
J gene: TRBJ2-7; D gene: NA; clone size: NA; V gene: TRBV5-4; CDR3 protein: CASSFEGGAYEQYF; CDR3 DNA: TGTGCCAGCAGCTTTGAGGGGGGGGCCTACGAGCAGTACTTC
J gene: TRBJ1-5; D gene: NA; clone size: few; V gene: TRBV7-9; CDR3 protein: CASSYIDQPQHF; CDR3 DNA: TGTGCCAGCAGCTACATCGATCAGCCCCAGCATTTT
J gene: TRBJ2-2; D gene: TRBD1; clone size: NA; V gene: TRBV6-5; CDR3 protein: CASSGQGEGGELFF; CDR3 DNA: TGTGCCAGCAGCGGACAGGGGGAGGGCGGGGAGCTGTTTTTT
J gene: TRBJ2-3; D gene: TRBD2; clone size: NA; V gene: TRBV18; CDR3 protein: CASSPSEGGGSDTQYF; CDR3 DNA: TGTGCCAGCTCACCCTCTGAAGGCGGGGGGTCAGATACGCAGTATTTT
J gene: TRBJ2-1; D gene: TRBD1; clone size: once; V gene: TRBV6-5; CDR3 protein: CASSYPGQGNEQFF; CDR3 DNA: TGTGCCAGCAGTTACCCCGGACAGGGGAATGAGCAGTTCTTC
J gene: TRBJ2-2; D gene: TRBD2; clone size: NA; V gene: TRBV19; CDR3 protein: CASSREGTNTGELFF; CDR3 DNA: TGTGCCAGTAGTAGGGAGGGGACCAACACCGGGGAGCTGTTTTTT
J gene: TRBJ2-1; D gene: NA; clone size: NA; V gene: TRBV7-2; CDR3 protein: CASSPGGAQSKEQFF; CDR3 DNA: TGTGCCAGCAGCCCCGGCGGGGCCCAGTCCAAGGAGCAGTTCTTC
J gene: TRBJ1-1; D gene: TRBD1; clone size: NA; V gene: TRBV18; CDR3 protein: CASSPQTGVTEAFF; CDR3 DNA: TGTGCCAGCTCCCCCCAGACAGGGGTGACTGAAGCTTTCTTT
J gene: TRBJ2-7; D gene: NA; clone size: NA; V gene: TRBV5-1; CDR3 protein: CASSLDQVSSYEQYF; CDR3 DNA: TGCGCCAGCAGCTTGGATCAGGTCAGCTCCTACGAGCAGTACTTC
J gene: TRBJ1-2; D gene: NA; clone size: NA; V gene: TRBV30; CDR3 protein: CAWKPGIKGYGYTF; CDR3 DNA: TGTGCCTGGAAGCCCGGGATAAAGGGCTATGGCTACACCTTC
J gene: TRBJ2-7; D gene: NA; clone size: NA; V gene: TRBV5-1; CDR3 protein: CASSLLESNEQYF; CDR3 DNA: TGCGCCAGCAGCTTGTTGGAGAGCAACGAGCAGTACTTC
J gene: TRBJ1-2; D gene: NA; clone size: few; V gene: TRBV2; CDR3 protein: CASSEGQAFGYTF; CDR3 DNA: TGTGCCAGCAGTGAGGGGCAGGCCTTTGGCTACACCTTC
J gene: TRBJ1-2; D gene: NA; clone size: NA; V gene: TRBV27; CDR3 protein: CASSSPSRGVRGYTF; CDR3 DNA: TGTGCCAGCAGTTCGCCATCAAGGGGGGTCAGAGGCTACACCTTC
J gene: TRBJ2-7; D gene: NA; clone size: NA; V gene: TRBV27; CDR3 protein: CASSSNTNLQAQF; CDR3 DNA: TGTGCCAGCAGTTCAAACACGAACCTACAGGCCCAATTC
J gene: TRBJ1-1; D gene: TRBD1; clone size: NA; V gene: TRBV19; CDR3 protein: CASRPDRPLRPKDTEAFF; CDR3 DNA: TGTGCCAGTAGGCCGGACAGGCCCCTGCGACCCAAGGACACTGAAGCTTTCTTT
J gene: TRBJ1-1; D gene: NA; clone size: few; V gene: TRBV5-5; CDR3 protein: CASSPGAGVAFF; CDR3 DNA: TGTGCCAGCAGCCCTGGAGCCGGGGTAGCTTTCTTT
J gene: TRBJ1-2; D gene: NA; clone size: NA; V gene: TRBV6-1; CDR3 protein: CASRSETYGYTF; CDR3 DNA: TGTGCCAGCAGGAGTGAAACCTATGGCTACACCTTC
J gene: TRBJ2-6; D gene: TRBD1; clone size: NA; V gene: TRBV2; CDR3 protein: CASSTNRDRGLSGANVLTF; CDR3 DNA: TGTGCCAGCAGTACGAACCGGGACAGGGGGCTCTCTGGGGCCAACGTCCTGACTTTC
J gene: TRBJ2-6; D gene: NA; clone size: NA; V gene: TRBV7-8; CDR3 protein: CASSPRRGANVLTF; CDR3 DNA: TGTGCCAGCAGCCCTAGGCGGGGGGCCAACGTCCTGACTTTC
J gene: TRBJ1-3; D gene: TRBD1; clone size: NA; V gene: TRBV19; CDR3 protein: CASSIGGQGFGNTIYF; CDR3 DNA: TGTGCCAGTAGTATAGGAGGACAGGGTTTTGGAAACACCATATATTTT
J gene: TRBJ1-2; D gene: NA; clone size: once; V gene: TRBV7-2; CDR3 protein: CASSPSQERVHGYTF; CDR3 DNA: TGTGCCAGCAGCCCATCCCAGGAACGAGTGCATGGCTACACCTTC
J gene: TRBJ2-1; D gene: NA; clone size: NA; V gene: TRBV4-1; CDR3 protein: CASSPSSLGLIEQFF; CDR3 DNA: TGCGCCAGCAGTCCAAGTTCACTCGGACTCATTGAGCAGTTCTTC
J gene: TRBJ1-2; D gene: TRBD1; clone size: NA; V gene: TRBV5-1; CDR3 protein: CASSSRTGGDGYTF; CDR3 DNA: TGCGCCAGCAGCTCCCGGACAGGGGGCGATGGCTACACCTTC
J gene: TRBJ2-2; D gene: NA; clone size: NA; V gene: TRBV7-9; CDR3 protein: CASSPLGGGATGELFF; CDR3 DNA: TGTGCCAGCAGCCCTCTTGGGGGCGGGGCCACCGGGGAGCTGTTTTTT